This TCR beta chain derives from a study of CDR3 diversity in severe acne. TCRdb ran MiXCR on the PCR reads and lists one entry per CDR3 protein. Counted here are almost 85,000 distinct CDR3 sequences, over 40% occurring once; the ten biggest clones make up 14%. Note on this clonotype: A much larger clonotype is one base distant, so this may be a read error.

The sequence derives from a male donor in good health, without acne. The sample consisted of blood.

The CDR3 DNA reads as TGCAGCGTTGTACTATGGGGCATGAACACTGGAGCTTTCTTT. Encoded protein: CSVVLWGMNTGAFF. The V and J genes are TRBV29-1 and TRBJ1-1, with D tentatively TRBD1 (5 bases). In germline, CDR1 is SQVTM, CDR2 ANQGSEA. The CDR3 spans 14 residues.